The 25 T cell receptor beta chains in this list originate from one sample, sequenced in a study of T cells in Graves' hyperthyroidism and ophthalmopathy. The source material, RNA transcripts, was used to amplify TCR beta CDR3 regions. First-round RT-PCR of the TCR CDR3 relied on the HTBI primer set. A single record per CDR3 protein comes from TCRdb applying MiXCR to the multiplex PCR reads. The sample includes over 450,000 distinct CDR3 sequences, approximately 15% of them seen just once. Sequenced sample: blood. The receptors originated from a woman aged 18-29 years with Graves' hyperthyroidism.

This clonotype was counted at least ten times. The gene calls are TRBV11-2 and TRBJ2-1; a possible D gene is TRBD2 (5 bases). Per the germline V gene, CDR1 is SGHAT and CDR2 is FQNNGV. V shed 5 bases and J shed 5 bases, with 16 bases lying between them. The CDR3 spans 15 residues. CDR3 DNA sequence: TGTGCCAGCAGCCCCGGTTTAGCGATCAACAATGAGCAGTTCTTC. It specifies CASSPGLAINNEQFF.

V usage is TRBV18 and J usage is TRBJ1-5, with 10 bases that match TRBD1. The CDR3 extends over 15 amino acids. Germline CDR1 and CDR2: KGHSH and LQKENI. J was trimmed by 4 bases and V by 1 base; bases with no gene match: 1. CDR3 bases: TGTGCCAGCTCACCACTGGACAGGGGGAATCAGCCCCAGCATTTT. Translating it yields CASSPLDRGNQPQHF.

Concerning this clonotype: A much more abundant neighbour one base away suggests this may be a read error. This chain links TRBV2 with TRBJ2-7; 7 bases line up with TRBD1. The CDR3 consists of 15 residues. Germline V gene data show CDR1 as SNHLY and CDR2 as FYNNEI. The CDR3 sequence: CASSDQGDSHYGQYF. Here the CDR3 DNA reads TGTGCCAGCAGCGATCAGGGGGACAGTCACTACGGGCAGTACTTC.

The table lists this clonotype with many counts. The rearrangement links TRBV10-1 to TRBJ1-1, with D perhaps matching TRBD1 (5 bases). V lost 4 bases and J 5 bases, leaving 11 bases between the germline ends. The CDR3 totals 13 residues. The germline CDR1 and CDR2 sequences are WNHNN and SYGVQD (reference sequence). CDR3 region: CASSASGSTEAFF. The CDR3 bases are TGCGCCAGCAGTGCCTCAGGGAGTACTGAAGCTTTCTTT.

This clonotype was detected many times. The chain carries TRBV5-1 and TRBJ2-1; TRBD2 agrees at 13 bases. This CDR3 spans 18 amino acids. The V segment lost 1 base and the J segment 9 bases; nucleotides outside the gene matches: 13. The germline gives CDR1 SGHRS, CDR2 YFSETQ. The chain's CDR3 is CASSLRTSGRAVDGEQFF. The CDR3 DNA reads as TGCGCCAGCAGCTTGCGAACTAGCGGGAGGGCGGTCGATGGTGAGCAGTTCTTC.

Concerning this clonotype itself: One base away lies a much larger clone, so this may be a sequencing read error. This CDR3 fails to terminate in the conserved phenylalanine or tryptophan, so it likely reflects a read error. The genes are TRBV24-1 and TRBJ1-2, with D possibly being TRBD1 (6 bases). The CDR3 length is 18 residues. CDR1 and CDR2 (germline): KGHDR, SFDVKD. V was shortened by 5 bases and J by 4 bases, with 25 bases between the two germline ends. CDR3 DNA: TGTGCCACCAGTGGGAGAATCCGACAGGCGGGAACCTTCTATGGCTACACCGTC. Its protein is CATSGRIRQAGTFYGYTV.

CDR3: CASSRGLAGGREQFF. The CDR3, as DNA: TGTGCCAGCAGCCGGGGACTAGCGGGAGGGCGTGAGCAGTTCTTC. This chain joins TRBV3-1 and TRBJ2-1; 16 nucleotides match TRBD2. This CDR3 is built from 15 residues. The junction had 3 bases not matched to a gene; V was cut back by 4 bases and J by 9 bases. CDR1 is LGHDT, CDR2 YNNKEL, per germline (reference sequence).

This clonotype occurred many times. The chain carries TRBV5-6 and TRBJ1-6, with 7 bases fitting TRBD1. The CDR3 spans 14 residues. CDR1 is SGHDT, CDR2 YYEEEE, per germline. V shed 0 bases, J shed 10 bases, and the junction held 4 bases outside the gene matches. In DNA form, the CDR3 reads TGTGCCAGCAGCTTGGGACAGGGAGGGTCACCCCTCCACTTT. Amino acid sequence: CASSLGQGGSPLHF.

This chain connects TRBV5-6 to TRBJ1-2; the D is unclear. CDR1 is SGHDT and CDR2 is YYEEEE in the germline V gene. Trimming stripped 2 bases from V and 2 bases from J, with 13 bases between. This CDR3 comprises 15 residues. This CDR3 reads CASSFSHGGNYGYTF. The CDR3 region has the DNA TGTGCCAGCAGCTTTTCTCACGGTGGGAACTATGGCTACACCTTC.

This chain connects TRBV15 to TRBJ2-5; TRBD2 is a possible D gene (7 bases). Germline CDR1 LNHNV, CDR2 YYDKDF (reference sequence). The CDR3 is made up of 15 amino acids. Trimming left V 5 bases short and J 2 bases short, with 15 bases between. The CDR3 bases are TGTGCCACCAGCTCGAGGGGGGGCGGGCAAGAGACCCAGTACTTC. It encodes CATSSRGGGQETQYF.

In this sample, this clonotype turned up many times. The V and J genes are TRBV7-2 and TRBJ2-2, with 9 bases that match TRBD1. The CDR3 runs to 16 residues. The trim removed 5 bases at V and 3 bases at J, leaving 7 bases unmatched. The germline V gene has CDR1 SGHTA and CDR2 FQGNSA. This CDR3 is CASSQPGQGDTGELFF. DNA for the CDR3: TGTGCCAGCAGCCAGCCGGGACAGGGAGACACCGGGGAGCTGTTTTTT.

A note on this clonotype: The CDR3 end shows no conserved phenylalanine or tryptophan, and so a read error is likely. This chain connects TRBV28 to TRBJ2-7; weak D call: TRBD1 (5 bases). The V gene's germline CDR1 is MDHEN and CDR2 SYDVKM. Trimming pared 5 bases from V and 0 bases from J, leaving 14 bases between. CDR3 length equals 15 residues. CDR3 coding DNA: TGTGCCAGCAGTGAAGACAGTTCCTCCTCCTACGAGCAGTACTCC. Amino acids: CASSEDSSSSYEQYS.

This clonotype was seen repeatedly, ten times or more. This chain links TRBV12-3 or TRBV12-4 with TRBJ2-7; 13 bases are shared with TRBD2. CDR3 length equals 17 residues. The J segment lost 1 base and the V segment lost 5 bases, leaving 8 bases of the junction unmatched. CDR3 sequence (DNA): TGTGCCAGCAGTACCAGGACTAGCGGGAGAGTATCCTACGAGCAGTACTTC. This translates into CASSTRTSGRVSYEQYF.

This clonotype was picked up many times. The rearrangement joins TRBV11-2 to TRBJ2-7; TRBD2 might be the D (6 bases). The V end was cut by 7 bases, the J end by 0 bases, with 13 bases between. Germline V gives CDR1 SGHAT, CDR2 FQNNGV. CDR3 length: 14 amino acids. Here the CDR3 reads CASTRRDSSYEQYF. The CDR3 bases are TGTGCCAGCACCCGCCGGGACTCCTCCTACGAGCAGTACTTC.

This clonotype has just a few counts. This sequence joins TRBV9 and TRBJ2-1; 7 bases map to TRBD2. The length of the CDR3 is 16 residues. Trimming removed 0 bases from V and 8 bases from J; junction bases left unmatched: 11. Germline-derived CDR1 and CDR2 are SGDLS and YYNGEE. The CDR3 DNA sequence: TGTGCCAGCAGCGTAGGTAGTGCGGGAGATGGCTATGAGCAGTTCTTC. Its protein is CASSVGSAGDGYEQFF.

The genes are TRBV20-1 and TRBJ2-2; 7 bases match TRBD2. CDR3 length: 12 residues. Germline V gives CDR1 DFQATT, CDR2 SNEGSKA (reference sequence). The V segment lost 5 bases and the J segment 5 bases; nucleotides outside the gene matches: 2. The CDR3 region has the DNA TGCAGTGCTCCACTAGCGACCGGGGAGCTGTTTTTT. It yields the protein CSAPLATGELFF.

This clonotype was counted at least ten times. The V and J genes are TRBV27 and TRBJ2-7; 12 bases map to TRBD2. The germline V gene has CDR1 MNHEY and CDR2 SMNVEV (reference sequence). Trimming cost V 6 bases and J 4 bases; bases outside gene matches: 7. CDR3 size: 15 residues. Here the CDR3 DNA reads TGTGCCAGCAGCCTATCAGGACTAGCGGGATACGAGCAGTACTTC. Translated: CASSLSGLAGYEQYF.

This clonotype has ten or more counts. The V gene is TRBV7-9, the J gene TRBJ2-7, with TRBD2 matching 7 bases. This CDR3 region has 16 residues. CDR1 SEHNR and CDR2 FQNEAQ come from the germline V gene (reference sequence). The V and J ends lost 4 bases and 0 bases, in that order; junction bases with no gene match: 9. In DNA, the CDR3 is TGTGCCAGCAGCTCGAATCTAGCGGCTAGCTCCTACGAGCAGTACTTC. Translated, it gives CASSSNLAASSYEQYF.

V and J are TRBV20-1 and TRBJ1-5; D not resolved. The germline V gene has CDR1 DFQATT and CDR2 SNEGSKA (reference sequence). V gave up 3 bases and J gave up 0 bases, with 9 bases separating them. The length of the CDR3 is 14 residues. CDR3 loop: CSASGQHSNQPQHF. Written as DNA, the CDR3 is TGCAGTGCTAGTGGGCAGCATAGCAATCAGCCCCAGCATTTT.

This clonotype was found many times. V usage is TRBV12-3 or TRBV12-4 and J usage is TRBJ2-5; D perhaps matches TRBD1 (6 bases). The CDR3 has 18 residues. Deletions cut 6 bases from V and 6 bases from J, with 29 bases between. CDR3 nucleotide sequence: TGTGCCAGCAGCACAACTAAATGGACGGGACACCCTCGTAAGACCCAGTACTTC. Residues: CASSTTKWTGHPRKTQYF.

This clonotype was seen ten or more times. This chain links TRBV24-1 with TRBJ2-7; no firm D call. This CDR3 region has 11 residues. V was clipped by 6 bases and J by 6 bases, with 8 bases between them. Per germline, CDR1 KGHDR and CDR2 SFDVKD. The CDR3 sequence is CATSRGAEQYF. CDR3 coding DNA: TGTGCCACCAGTCGCGGTGCCGAGCAGTACTTC.

This clonotype was found many times. The CDR3: CASSLTGRYEQYV. In nucleotides, the CDR3 is TGTGCCAGCAGCTTAACGGGACGGTACGAGCAGTACGTC. The chain has TRBV11-2 and TRBJ2-7; D may correspond to TRBD1 or TRBD2 (5 bases each). This CDR3 is 13 amino acids long. V lost 2 bases and J 4 bases, leaving 9 bases between the germline ends. The germline gives CDR1 SGHAT, CDR2 FQNNGV.

J is TRBJ2-3 and V is TRBV3-1; a weak D match, TRBD2 (6 bases). Trimming left V 4 bases short and J 7 bases short, with 18 bases between. Germline assignment: CDR1 LGHDT and CDR2 YNNKEL (reference sequence). The CDR3 spans 15 residues. CDR3 in DNA: TGTGCCAGCAGCCCGCCTAACAAACTAGCATATACGCAGTATTTT. Translated: CASSPPNKLAYTQYF.

This clonotype was recorded many times. V and J are TRBV30 and TRBJ2-7; D might be TRBD1 (5 bases). Germline CDR1 GTSNPN, CDR2 SVGIG (reference sequence). V lost 2 bases to trimming and J lost 2 bases, with 16 bases between them. CDR3 length: 15 residues. The chain's CDR3 is CAWSPPGQLAYEQYV. The DNA of the CDR3 is TGTGCCTGGAGTCCTCCCGGACAATTAGCCTACGAGCAGTACGTC.

This clonotype showed up many times. The CDR3 nucleotides read TGTGCCAGCAGTAGACAAGCGGGAGAGACCCAGTACTTC. Encoded protein: CASSRQAGETQYF. The rearrangement joins TRBV25-1 to TRBJ2-5; the D gene is possibly TRBD2 (6 bases). Trimming stripped 5 bases from V and 4 bases from J, with 11 bases between. CDR3 length: 13 residues. CDR1 is MGHDK and CDR2 is SYGVNS in the germline V gene.